Following are 5 T cell receptor beta chains from one sample sequenced in a study of T-cell reconstitution after alpha-beta-depleted transplantation in children. Unique molecular identifiers featured in how the TCRbeta library was prepared. MiXCR was run by TCRdb on the PCR reads, yielding one entry per CDR3 protein. The table lists about 580,000 distinct CDR3 sequences, about 21% of them singletons, with 11% to 15% in the top ten. Sequences were derived from PBMCs, mostly from graft donor cells, sampled 360 days after TCRalphabeta/CD19-depleted stem cell transplant. Receptors originate from a boy in the first two years of life who had a stem cell transplant for acute myeloid leukemia, so the T cells may come from the graft donor.

The V gene is TRBV5-1, the J gene TRBJ2-1; 8 bases agree with TRBD1. The trim removed 0 bases at V and 11 bases at J, leaving 4 bases unmatched. Germline V gene sequence: CDR1 SGHRS, CDR2 YFSETQ. CDR3 length equals 13 residues. The CDR3: CASSLDDRGQQFF. The DNA for the CDR3 is TGCGCCAGCAGCTTGGACGACAGGGGCCAGCAGTTCTTC.

This clonotype was counted at least ten times. This chain links TRBV6-5 with TRBJ1-2, with 8 bases identical to TRBD1. Per the germline V gene, CDR1 is MNHEY and CDR2 is SVGAGI. This CDR3 has 17 amino acids. The junction had 14 bases not matched to a gene; V was cut back by 0 bases and J by 8 bases. The DNA for the CDR3 is TGTGCCAGCAGTTACTCGGGCAGGGGGCGTCGGTCGAAAGGCTACACCTTC. It specifies CASSYSGRGRRSKGYTF.

The sample holds a few counts of this clonotype. The rearrangement uses TRBV20-1 and TRBJ2-7; the match to TRBD2 covers 7 bases. The V gene end was trimmed by 1 base and the J gene end by 5 bases; junction bases not matched to a gene: 5. The CDR3 length is 13 residues. Germline-derived CDR1 and CDR2 are DFQATT and SNEGSKA (reference sequence). The CDR3 DNA reads TGCAGTGCTAGAGGGCCCAGCGGGGACGAGCAGTACGTC. As protein: CSARGPSGDEQYV.

This clonotype was seen repeatedly, ten times or more. The V call is TRBV27, the J call TRBJ2-1, with 7 nucleotides matching TRBD1. This CDR3 comprises 14 residues. Germline V gives CDR1 MNHEY, CDR2 SMNVEV (reference sequence). The junction had 4 bases not matched to a gene; V was cut back by 4 bases and J by 4 bases. CDR3 sequence: CASSSGTVYNEQFF. DNA of the CDR3: TGTGCCAGCAGTTCCGGGACAGTATACAATGAGCAGTTCTTC.

Only a few counts were recorded for this clonotype. This sequence joins TRBV20-1 and TRBJ2-3; D may be TRBD2 (5 bases). V gave up 5 bases and J gave up 0 bases, with 12 bases separating them. The germline V gene has CDR1 DFQATT and CDR2 SNEGSKA (reference sequence). The length of the CDR3 is 14 residues. This CDR3 reads CSAASGHSTDTQYF. The CDR3 DNA reads TGCAGTGCTGCAAGCGGCCATAGCACAGATACGCAGTATTTT.